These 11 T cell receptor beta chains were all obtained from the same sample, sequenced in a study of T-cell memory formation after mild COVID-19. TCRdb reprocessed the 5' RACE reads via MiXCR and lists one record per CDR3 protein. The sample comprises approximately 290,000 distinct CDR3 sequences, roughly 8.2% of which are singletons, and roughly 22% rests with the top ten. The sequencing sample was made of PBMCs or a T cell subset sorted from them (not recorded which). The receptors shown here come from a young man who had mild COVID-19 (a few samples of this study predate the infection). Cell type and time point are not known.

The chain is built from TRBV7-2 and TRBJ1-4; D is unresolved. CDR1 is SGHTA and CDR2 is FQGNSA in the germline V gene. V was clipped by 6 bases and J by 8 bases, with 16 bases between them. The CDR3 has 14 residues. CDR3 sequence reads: CASRLSPLGEKLFF. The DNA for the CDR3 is TGTGCCAGCAGACTATCTCCGCTAGGGGAAAAACTGTTTTTT.

This CDR3 is CASSPRGGIDTGELFF. The CDR3 nucleotides read TGTGCCAGCAGCCCCCGGGGGGGCATTGACACCGGGGAGCTGTTTTTT. The chain employs TRBV3-1 and TRBJ2-2, with 8 bases that match TRBD2. Germline CDR1 is LGHDT and CDR2 is YNNKEL (reference sequence). The CDR3 is 16 amino acids. Unmatched junction bases numbered 7, after V lost 4 bases and J lost 3 bases.

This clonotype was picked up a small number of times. CDR3: CASSSRDRVGEQYF. In DNA, the CDR3 is TGTGCCAGCAGTTCCCGGGACAGGGTCGGCGAGCAGTACTTC. The gene calls are TRBV6-1 and TRBJ2-7; 9 nucleotides match TRBD1. V was pared by 5 bases and J by 6 bases, with 8 bases of the junction left unmatched. Germline V gives CDR1 MNHNS, CDR2 SASEGT. The CDR3 is 14 residues long.

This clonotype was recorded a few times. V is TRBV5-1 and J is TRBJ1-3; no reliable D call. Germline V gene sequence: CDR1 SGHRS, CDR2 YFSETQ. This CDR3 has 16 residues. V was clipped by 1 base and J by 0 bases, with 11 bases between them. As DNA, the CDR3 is TGCGCCAGCAGCTTGAGTCCTACGTCCTCTGGAAACACCATATATTTT. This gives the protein CASSLSPTSSGNTIYF. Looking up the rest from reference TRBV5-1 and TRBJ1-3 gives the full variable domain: KAGVTQTPRYLIKTRGQQVTLSCSPISGHRSVSWYQQTPGQGLQFLFEYFSETQRNKGNFPGRFSGRQFSNSRSEMNVSTLELGDSALYLCASSLSPTSSGNTIYFGEGSWLTVV.

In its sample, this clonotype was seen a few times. CDR3: CASSVRERGAANEQFF. DNA for the CDR3: TGTGCCAGCAGTGTAAGGGAGCGGGGGGCCGCCAATGAGCAGTTCTTC. This chain connects TRBV25-1 to TRBJ2-1; 9 positions agree with TRBD2. Germline CDR1 and CDR2: MGHDK and SYGVNS. V shed 4 bases, J shed 6 bases, and the junction held 10 bases outside the gene matches. This CDR3 has 16 residues.

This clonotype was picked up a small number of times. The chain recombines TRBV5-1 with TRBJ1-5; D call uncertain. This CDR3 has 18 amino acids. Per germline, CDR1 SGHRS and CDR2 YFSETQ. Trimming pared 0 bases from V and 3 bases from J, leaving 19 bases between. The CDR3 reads CASSLEFGQRAPNQPQHF. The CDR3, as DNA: TGCGCCAGCAGCTTGGAATTTGGGCAAAGGGCCCCCAATCAGCCCCAGCATTTT.

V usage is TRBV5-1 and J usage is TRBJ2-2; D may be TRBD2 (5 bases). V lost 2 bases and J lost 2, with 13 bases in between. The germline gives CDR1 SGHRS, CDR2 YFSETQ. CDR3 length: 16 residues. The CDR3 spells CASSFLASGNTGELFF. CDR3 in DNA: TGCGCCAGCAGCTTTTTGGCCTCGGGAAACACCGGGGAGCTGTTTTTT.

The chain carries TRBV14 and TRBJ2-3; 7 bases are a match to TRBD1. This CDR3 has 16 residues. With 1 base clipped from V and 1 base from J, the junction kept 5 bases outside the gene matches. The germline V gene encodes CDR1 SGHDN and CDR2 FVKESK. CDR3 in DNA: TGTGCCAGCAGCCAAGTTACTCAGGGGGGCACAGATACGCAGTATTTT. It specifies CASSQVTQGGTDTQYF.

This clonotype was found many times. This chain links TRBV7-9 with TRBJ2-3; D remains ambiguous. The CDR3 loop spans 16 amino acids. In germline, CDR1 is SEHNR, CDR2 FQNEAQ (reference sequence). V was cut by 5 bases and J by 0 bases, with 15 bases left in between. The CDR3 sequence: CASSPPLGGSTDTQYF. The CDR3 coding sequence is TGTGCCAGCAGCCCCCCTCTTGGCGGTAGCACAGATACGCAGTATTTT.

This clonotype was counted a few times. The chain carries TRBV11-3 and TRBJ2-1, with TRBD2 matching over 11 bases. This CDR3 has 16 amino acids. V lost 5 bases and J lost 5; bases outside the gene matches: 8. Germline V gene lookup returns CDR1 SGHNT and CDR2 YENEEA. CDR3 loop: CASSGLAGGADNEQFF. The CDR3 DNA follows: TGTGCCAGCAGCGGACTAGCGGGCGGCGCTGACAATGAGCAGTTCTTC.

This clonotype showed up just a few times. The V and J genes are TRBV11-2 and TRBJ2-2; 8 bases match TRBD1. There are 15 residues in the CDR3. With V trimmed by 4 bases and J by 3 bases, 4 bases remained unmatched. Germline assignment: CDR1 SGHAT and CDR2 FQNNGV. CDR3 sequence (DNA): TGTGCCAGCAGCTATGGACAGGGCTACACCGGGGAGCTGTTTTTT. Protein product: CASSYGQGYTGELFF.